This TCR beta chain was profiled in a study of shared clonotypes between healthy human individuals. Study-level results: The study sampled only blood, and tissue repertoires likely differ.

V dropped 0 bases and J dropped 5; count of bases not matched to a gene: 9. This CDR3 is 16 amino acids long. Per germline, CDR1 SQVTM and CDR2 ANQGSEA. Remarks on this clone: What it binds is unknown.

Division of CD4+ cells produced a CD45RA+ naive subset and a CD45RA-negative memory subset. Sequencing was performed with immunoSEQ multiplex PCR; in TCRdb, only in-frame clones are kept and a portion is missing. The table has over 1.5 million clones, 95% to 99% seen once. This sequence was found in a man aged 30-40 years in good health. V is TRBV29-1 and J is TRBJ2-2; 7 bases fit TRBD2. The sequenced material came from naive CD4+ T cells sorted from blood. Subset indicated: CD45RA+ positively selected. The CDR3 DNA sequence: TGCAGCGTTGAAGATGGTGGCGGGAGCGGGACCGGGGAGCTGTTTTTT. It yields the protein CSVEDGGGSGTGELFF.